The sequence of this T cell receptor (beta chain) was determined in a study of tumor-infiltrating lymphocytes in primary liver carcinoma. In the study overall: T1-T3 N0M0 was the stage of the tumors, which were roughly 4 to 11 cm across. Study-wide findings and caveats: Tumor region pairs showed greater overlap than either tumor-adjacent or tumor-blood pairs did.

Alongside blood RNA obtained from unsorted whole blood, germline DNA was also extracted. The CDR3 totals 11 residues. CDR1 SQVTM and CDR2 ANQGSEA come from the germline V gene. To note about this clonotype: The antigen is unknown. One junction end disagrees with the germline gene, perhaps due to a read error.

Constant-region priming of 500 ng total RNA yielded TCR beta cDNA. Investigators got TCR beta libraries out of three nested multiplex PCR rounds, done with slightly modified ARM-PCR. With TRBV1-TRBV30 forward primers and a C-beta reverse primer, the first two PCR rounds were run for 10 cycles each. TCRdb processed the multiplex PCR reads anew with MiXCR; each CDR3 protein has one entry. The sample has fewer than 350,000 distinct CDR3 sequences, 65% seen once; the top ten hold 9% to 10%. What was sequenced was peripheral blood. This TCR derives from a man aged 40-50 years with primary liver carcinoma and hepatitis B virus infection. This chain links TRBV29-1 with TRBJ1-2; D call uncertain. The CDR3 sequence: CSVALGKGYTF. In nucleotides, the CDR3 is TGCAGTGTTGCCCTGGGTAAAGGCTACACCTTC.